The 8 T cell receptor beta chains below come from one sample, sequenced in a study of blood T cell repertoires in COVID-19. Clones were sequenced by immunoSEQ multiplex PCR, and TCRdb holds only the in-frame ones, with some missing. This sample has fewer than 300,000 clones; over 80% occur once, and the top ten carry around 2.5%. Sequencing was carried out using peripheral blood. These receptors came from a woman aged 70 to 79 with active or convalescent COVID-19.

This chain joins TRBV5-6 and TRBJ2-5, with D hard to call. This CDR3 has 14 residues. The germline gives CDR1 SGHDT, CDR2 YYEEEE. The ends were cut back, 1 base at V and 4 bases at J, with 11 bases in the middle. CDR3 protein: CASSLKSAVETQYF. The CDR3 DNA sequence: TGTGCCAGCAGCTTGAAGTCTGCGGTAGAGACCCAGTACTTC.

This chain joins TRBV24-1 and TRBJ2-7, with TRBD1 matching 9 bases. Germline assignment: CDR1 KGHDR and CDR2 SFDVKD. This CDR3 has 15 residues. The V and J ends lost 4 bases and 4 bases, in that order; junction bases with no gene match: 7. The CDR3 DNA is TGTGCCACCAGTGACCCCGGACAGGGGCAATACGAGCAGTACTTC. This codes for CATSDPGQGQYEQYF.

This clone was counted a few times. J is TRBJ1-1 and V is TRBV5-1, with D possibly matching TRBD1 (5 bases). The CDR3 consists of 14 residues. V gave up 6 bases and J gave up 0 bases, with 12 bases separating them. Germline CDR1 and CDR2: SGHRS and YFSETQ. The CDR3 nucleotides are TGCGCCAGCAACCTGGGGCAGATGAACACTGAAGCTTTCTTT. It yields the protein CASNLGQMNTEAFF. Drawing the rest from reference TRBV5-1 and TRBJ1-1, the complete variable domain is KAGVTQTPRYLIKTRGQQVTLSCSPISGHRSVSWYQQTPGQGLQFLFEYFSETQRNKGNFPGRFSGRQFSNSRSEMNVSTLELGDSALYLCASNLGQMNTEAFFGQGTRLTVV.

The genes are TRBV5-6 and TRBJ1-5, with TRBD1 matching over 8 bases. Trimming at V came to 4 bases and at J to 6 bases, leaving 9 bases not matched to a gene. CDR3 length equals 15 residues. CDR1 SGHDT and CDR2 YYEEEE come from the germline V gene. DNA for the CDR3: TGTGCCAGCAGCCTTTCAGGGGGCGCGGGTCAGCCCCAGCATTTT. Amino acids: CASSLSGGAGQPQHF.

The chain combines TRBV11-2 with TRBJ2-5; no definite D call. The CDR3 runs 14 residues. Trimming left V 7 bases short and J 4 bases short, with 16 bases between. Germline CDR1 reads SGHAT; CDR2 reads FQNNGV. CDR3 DNA sequence: TGTGCCAGCACCCTAACCCTGAGCTCAGAGACCCAGTACTTC. Protein: CASTLTLSSETQYF.

The chain joins TRBV4-2 to TRBJ2-3, with 7 bases lining up with TRBD1. This CDR3 region has 15 residues. V lost 1 base to trimming and J lost 0 bases; unmatched junction nucleotides: 1. CDR1 is LGHNA and CDR2 is YNFKEQ in the germline V gene. The chain's CDR3 is CASSQAQGSTDTQYF. The CDR3 DNA reads as TGTGCCAGCAGCCAAGCACAGGGGAGCACAGATACGCAGTATTTT.

This chain connects TRBV5-5 to TRBJ2-2; TRBD1 might be the D (6 bases). The CDR3 has 14 amino acids. CDR1 and CDR2 from the germline V gene are SGHKS and YYEKEE (reference sequence). Trimming left V 1 base short and J 4 bases short, with 8 bases between. The CDR3 DNA follows: TGTGCCAGCAGCTTGAACAGGGCCACCGGGGAGCTGTTTTTT. Translating it yields CASSLNRATGELFF.

The genes are TRBV21-1 and TRBJ2-7; TRBD1 is taken as the D call from the table, unchecked against the DNA. TRBV21-1 is a pseudogene. This CDR3 is 15 amino acids long. The CDR3 coding sequence is TGTGCCAGCAGCAAAGCCCGGAACAGGGCGGGCGAGCAGTACTTC. Encoded protein: CASSKARNRAGEQYF.